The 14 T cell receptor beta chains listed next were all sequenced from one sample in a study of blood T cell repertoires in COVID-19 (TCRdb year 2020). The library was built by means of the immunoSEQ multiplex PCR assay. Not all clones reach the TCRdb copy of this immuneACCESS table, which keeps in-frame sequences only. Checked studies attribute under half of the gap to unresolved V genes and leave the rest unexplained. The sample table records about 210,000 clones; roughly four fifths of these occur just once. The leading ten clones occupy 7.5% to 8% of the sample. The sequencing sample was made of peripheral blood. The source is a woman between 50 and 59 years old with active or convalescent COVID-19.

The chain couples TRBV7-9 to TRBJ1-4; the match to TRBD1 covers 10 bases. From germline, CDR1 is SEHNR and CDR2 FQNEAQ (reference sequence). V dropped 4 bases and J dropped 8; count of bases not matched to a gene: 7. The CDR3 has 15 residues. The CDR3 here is CASSSGDRGSEKLFF. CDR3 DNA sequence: TGTGCCAGCAGCTCAGGGGACAGGGGTAGCGAAAAACTGTTTTTT.

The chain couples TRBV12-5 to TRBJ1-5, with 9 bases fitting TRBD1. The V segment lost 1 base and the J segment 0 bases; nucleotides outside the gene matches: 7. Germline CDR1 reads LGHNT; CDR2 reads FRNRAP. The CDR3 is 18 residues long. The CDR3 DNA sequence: TGTGCTAGTGGTTTGGGGACAGGGGCCGGCTATAGCAATCAGCCCCAGCATTTT. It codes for CASGLGTGAGYSNQPQHF.

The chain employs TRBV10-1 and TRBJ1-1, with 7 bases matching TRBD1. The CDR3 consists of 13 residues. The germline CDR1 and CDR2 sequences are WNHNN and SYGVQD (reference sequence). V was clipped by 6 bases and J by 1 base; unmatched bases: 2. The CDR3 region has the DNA TGCGCCAGCAGGACAGGGCGGAACACTGAAGCTTTCTTT. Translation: CASRTGRNTEAFF.

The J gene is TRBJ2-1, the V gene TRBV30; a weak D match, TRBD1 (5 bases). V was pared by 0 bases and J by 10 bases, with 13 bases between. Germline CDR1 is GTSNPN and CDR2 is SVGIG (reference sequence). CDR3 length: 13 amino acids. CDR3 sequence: CAWSVMTAGEQFF. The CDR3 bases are TGTGCCTGGAGTGTAATGACAGCCGGCGAGCAGTTCTTC.

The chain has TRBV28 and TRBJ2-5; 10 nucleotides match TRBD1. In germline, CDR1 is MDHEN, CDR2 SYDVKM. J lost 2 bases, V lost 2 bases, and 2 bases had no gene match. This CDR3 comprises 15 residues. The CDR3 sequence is CASSLRGQGQETQYF. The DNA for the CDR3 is TGTGCCAGCAGTTTAAGGGGACAGGGGCAAGAGACCCAGTACTTC.

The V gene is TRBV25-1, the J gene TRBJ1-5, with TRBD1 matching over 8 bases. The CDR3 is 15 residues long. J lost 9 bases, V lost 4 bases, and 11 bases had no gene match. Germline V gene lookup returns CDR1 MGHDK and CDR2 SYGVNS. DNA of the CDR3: TGTGCCAGCAGTGCAACAGGGGGTCAGAGTCGGCCCCAGCATTTT. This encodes CASSATGGQSRPQHF.

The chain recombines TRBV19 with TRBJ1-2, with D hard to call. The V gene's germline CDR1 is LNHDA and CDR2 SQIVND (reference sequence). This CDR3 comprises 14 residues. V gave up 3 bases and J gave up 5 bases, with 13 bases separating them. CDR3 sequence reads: CASSISEGRYGYTF. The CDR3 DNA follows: TGTGCCAGTAGTATCAGTGAGGGAAGGTATGGCTACACCTTC.

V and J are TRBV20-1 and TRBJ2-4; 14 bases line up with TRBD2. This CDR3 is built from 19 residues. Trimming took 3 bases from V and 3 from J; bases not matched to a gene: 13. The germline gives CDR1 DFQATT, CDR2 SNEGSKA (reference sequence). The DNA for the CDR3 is TGCAGTGCTAGTCGGGGACTAGCGGGAGCCAGTCAGGGCAAAAACATTCAGTACTTC. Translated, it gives CSASRGLAGASQGKNIQYF.

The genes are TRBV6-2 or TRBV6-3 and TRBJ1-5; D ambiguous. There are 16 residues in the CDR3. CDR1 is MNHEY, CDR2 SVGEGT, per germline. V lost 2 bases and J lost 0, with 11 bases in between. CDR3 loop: CASSYGRDYSNQPQHF. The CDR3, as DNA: TGTGCCAGCAGTTACGGGAGGGATTATAGCAATCAGCCCCAGCATTTT.

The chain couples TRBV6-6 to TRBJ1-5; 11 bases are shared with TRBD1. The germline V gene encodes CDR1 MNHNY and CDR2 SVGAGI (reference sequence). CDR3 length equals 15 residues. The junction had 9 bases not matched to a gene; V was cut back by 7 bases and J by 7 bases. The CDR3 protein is CASTMGQGVYQPQHF. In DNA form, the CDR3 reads TGTGCCAGCACTATGGGACAGGGGGTATACCAGCCCCAGCATTTT.

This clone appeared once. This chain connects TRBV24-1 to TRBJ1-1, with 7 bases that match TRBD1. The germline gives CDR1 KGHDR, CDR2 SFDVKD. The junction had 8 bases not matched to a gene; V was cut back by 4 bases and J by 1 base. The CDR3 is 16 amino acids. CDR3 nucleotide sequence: TGTGCCACCAGTGAATCTAGGGGGACAGCGAACACTGAAGCTTTCTTT. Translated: CATSESRGTANTEAFF.

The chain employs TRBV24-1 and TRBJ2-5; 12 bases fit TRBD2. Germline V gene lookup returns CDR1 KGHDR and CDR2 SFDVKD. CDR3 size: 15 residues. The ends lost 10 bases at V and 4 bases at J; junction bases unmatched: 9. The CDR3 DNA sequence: TGTGCCACGAAATCCGGGACTAGCGGGCTAGAGACCCAGTACTTC. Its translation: CATKSGTSGLETQYF.

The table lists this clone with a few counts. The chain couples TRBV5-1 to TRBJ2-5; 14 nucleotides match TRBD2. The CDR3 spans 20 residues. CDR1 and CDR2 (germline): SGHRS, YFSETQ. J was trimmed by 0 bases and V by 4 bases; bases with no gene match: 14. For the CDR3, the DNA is TGCGCCAGCAGCCCTTTTATACGACTAGCGGGAGGGTCGTACCAAGAGACCCAGTACTTC. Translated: CASSPFIRLAGGSYQETQYF. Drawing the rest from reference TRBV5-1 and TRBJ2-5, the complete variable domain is KAGVTQTPRYLIKTRGQQVTLSCSPISGHRSVSWYQQTPGQGLQFLFEYFSETQRNKGNFPGRFSGRQFSNSRSEMNVSTLELGDSALYLCASSPFIRLAGGSYQETQYFGPGTRLLVL.

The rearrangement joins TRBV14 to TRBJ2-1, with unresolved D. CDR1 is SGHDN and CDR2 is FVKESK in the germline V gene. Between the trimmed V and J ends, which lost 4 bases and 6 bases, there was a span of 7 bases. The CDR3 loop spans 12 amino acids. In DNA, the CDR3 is TGTGCCAGCAGCCCGCTAGGCAATGAGCAGTTCTTC. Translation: CASSPLGNEQFF. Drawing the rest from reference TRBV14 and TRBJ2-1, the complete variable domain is EAGVTQFPSHSVIEKGQTVTLRCDPISGHDNLYWYRRVMGKEIKFLLHFVKESKQDESGMPNNRFLAERTGGTYSTLKVQPAELEDSGVYFCASSPLGNEQFFGPGTRLTVL.